This entry features one T cell receptor (beta chain) sequence. The data derive from a study of blood T cell repertoires in COVID-19. Study-level information: The United States, Italy and Spain were the sources of the acute and convalescent COVID-19 samples.

The trim removed 2 bases at V and 8 bases at J, leaving 6 bases unmatched. The germline V gene has CDR1 GTSNPN and CDR2 SVGIG (reference sequence). This CDR3 comprises 14 residues. The data were produced by immunoSEQ multiplex PCR, yet TCRdb's version contains in-frame clones alone and is incomplete. Of around 250,000 clones in the sample, 91% were seen once. This TCR was sampled from a human donor in a cohort exposed to, infected with or recovered from COVID-19 (not recorded which). The donor label of this sample is uncertain. The specimen was PBMCs or T cells enriched from blood (not recorded which). The V call is TRBV30, the J call TRBJ2-1; 10 bases line up with TRBD2. The CDR3 is CAWSKASGGHEQFF. In nucleotides, the CDR3 is TGTGCCTGGAGTAAGGCTAGCGGGGGCCATGAGCAGTTCTTC.